The clone carrying this TCR beta chain has a count of ten or more. Indicated time point: newly diagnosed GD, antithyroid drugs for less than 3 months. Isolated PBMC RNA provided the starting material for the TCR library. The data stem from a study of regulatory T cells in long-lasting Graves disease. In building TCR beta libraries, iRepertoire HTBI primers were used together with Arm-PCR of CDR3 regions. Using its own MiXCR run on the multiplex PCR reads, TCRdb lists one record per CDR3 protein. This table has 350,000 to 450,000 distinct CDR3 sequences, about 15% appearing once. These data also featured in a second study, about T cells in Graves' hyperthyroidism and ophthalmopathy.

The sequencing used peripheral blood mononuclear cells (PBMCs), collected at new diagnosis, from a patient treated with antithyroid drugs. The TCR originated in a woman aged 40 to 55 with Graves disease.

DNA for the CDR3: TGCAGCGTTGTGGCAGGGGGCGGCTACACCTTC. This codes for CSVVAGGGYTF. The chain joins TRBV29-1 to TRBJ1-2, with TRBD1 matching over 8 bases. There are 11 residues in the CDR3. CDR1 is SQVTM and CDR2 is ANQGSEA in the germline V gene. V shed 4 bases and J 8 bases; nucleotides not matched to a gene: 3.